This TCR beta chain derives from a study of cytomegalovirus exposure and HLA in healthy donors. Study-wide context: Clustering assigned 70% to 90% of the roughly 400 genotyped donors to the Caucasian-associated ancestry cluster. Overall study findings and caveats: Earlier results showed most TCR beta V segments being productive about 87% or about 30% of the time. Roughly uniform sequencing depth across donors was assumed, possibly incorrectly. The authors listed 150 to 200 TCR beta chains as cytomegalovirus-associated.

The PCR ran on 60 Vbeta and 13 Jbeta primers. Only in-frame clones appear in the TCRdb table, and some are missing; sequencing was by immunoSEQ multiplex PCR. The sample lists 140,000 or so clones, roughly 65% occurring once. Per the germline V gene, CDR1 is SGHTA and CDR2 is FQGNSA. This CDR3 contains 14 residues. The V end lost 1 base, the J end lost 1 base, and 8 bases lay between the germline ends. As for this clone: Its antigen is unknown.

The sequenced sample consisted of PBMCs. The rearrangement links TRBV7-2 to TRBJ2-7; D not resolved. The receptor comes from a man aged 55 to 70 in good health and CMV-seronegative. The CDR3 loop reads CASSLGLLSYEQYF. CDR3 coding DNA: TGTGCCAGCAGCTTAGGACTGCTTTCCTACGAGCAGTACTTC.